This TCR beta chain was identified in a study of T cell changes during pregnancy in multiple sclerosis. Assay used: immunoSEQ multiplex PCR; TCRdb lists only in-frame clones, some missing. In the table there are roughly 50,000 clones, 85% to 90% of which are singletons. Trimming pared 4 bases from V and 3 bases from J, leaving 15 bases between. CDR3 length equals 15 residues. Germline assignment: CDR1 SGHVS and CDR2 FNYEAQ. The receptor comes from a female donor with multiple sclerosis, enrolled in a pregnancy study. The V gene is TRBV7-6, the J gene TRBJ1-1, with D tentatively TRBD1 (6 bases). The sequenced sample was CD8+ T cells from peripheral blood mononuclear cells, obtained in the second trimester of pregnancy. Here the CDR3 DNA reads TGTGCCAGCAGCTCCACCAACACAGGGTACACTGAAGCTTTCTTT. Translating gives CASSSTNTGYTEAFF.